Following are 8 T cell receptor beta chains from one sample sequenced in a study of cytomegalovirus exposure and HLA in healthy donors. With 60 Vbeta and 13 Jbeta primers, the PCR was carried out. Sequencing used immunoSEQ multiplex PCR; TCRdb keeps in-frame clones, though not all of them. The table shows 150,000 or so clones, with 76% occurring only once. Sequenced material: PBMCs. Every receptor here comes from a male donor in good health and CMV-seronegative.

The chain has TRBV2 and TRBJ2-1; D not resolved. The germline CDR1 and CDR2 sequences are SNHLY and FYNNEI. This CDR3 region has 14 residues. Trimming shortened V by 4 bases and J by 3 bases, and 10 bases separated the two germline ends. The CDR3 spells CASSAQPGYNEQFF. The CDR3 coding sequence is TGTGCCAGCAGTGCCCAGCCGGGCTACAATGAGCAGTTCTTC.

The rearrangement joins TRBV29-1 to TRBJ2-3; TRBD2 aligns across 9 bases. Per the germline V gene, CDR1 is SQVTM and CDR2 is ANQGSEA. The CDR3 is made up of 18 amino acids. CDR3: CSGGRESPLGYSTDTQYF. The CDR3 DNA follows: TGCAGTGGCGGGAGGGAAAGTCCGCTGGGTTATAGCACAGATACGCAGTATTTT.

The CDR3 loop reads CASSYAGPDEQYF. The CDR3 DNA follows: TGTGCCAGCAGTTACGCAGGGCCGGACGAGCAGTACTTC. This sequence joins TRBV6-6 and TRBJ2-7, with TRBD1 as a possible D gene (5 bases). This CDR3 has 13 residues. CDR1 is MNHNY and CDR2 is SVGAGI in the germline V gene (reference sequence). V was pared by 2 bases and J by 5 bases, with 10 bases between.

This sequence joins TRBV19 and TRBJ2-5; 14 bases match TRBD2. The DNA matches TRBJ2-7 better at its end, which makes the J call doubtful. Germline loops: CDR1 LNHDA, CDR2 SQIVND (reference sequence). The CDR3 totals 16 residues. CDR3 amino acids: CASSERTSGGRDEQYF. In nucleotides, the CDR3 is TGTGCCAGTAGTGAACGGACTAGCGGGGGGAGAGACGAGCAGTACTTC.

The chain recombines TRBV5-5 with TRBJ2-3; no reliable D call. Per the germline V gene, CDR1 is SGHKS and CDR2 is YYEKEE (reference sequence). The CDR3 spans 13 residues. The V gene lost 4 bases and the J gene lost 2 bases, with 8 bases spanning the gap. CDR3 sequence reads: CASSPGYTDTQYF. CDR3 bases: TGTGCCAGCAGCCCGGGTTACACAGATACGCAGTATTTT.

The chain couples TRBV14 to TRBJ1-6; 8 positions agree with TRBD1. The CDR3 has 17 amino acids. Per the germline V gene, CDR1 is SGHDN and CDR2 is FVKESK. The J segment lost 6 bases and the V segment lost 0 bases, leaving 7 bases of the junction unmatched. CDR3: CASSQDRRGQVNSPLHF. In DNA, the CDR3 is TGTGCCAGCAGCCAAGATCGCAGGGGGCAAGTTAATTCACCCCTCCACTTT.

The chain employs TRBV30 and TRBJ1-1; 7 nucleotides align to TRBD1. With 5 bases clipped from V and 5 bases from J, the junction kept 5 bases outside the gene matches. The CDR3 runs to 12 residues. The germline CDR1 and CDR2 sequences are GTSNPN and SVGIG (reference sequence). The CDR3 DNA follows: TGTGCCTGGGGCGAGGGGGCGACTGAAGCTTTCTTT. This sequence encodes CAWGEGATEAFF.

CDR3 loop: CASSSPGDSGGYTF. CDR3 nucleotide sequence: TGTGCCAGCAGTTCCCCGGGGGACTCAGGGGGCTACACCTTC. The chain is built from TRBV28 and TRBJ1-2; D perhaps matches TRBD1 (5 bases). There are 14 residues in the CDR3. V was cut by 4 bases and J by 8 bases, with 17 bases left in between. In germline, CDR1 is MDHEN, CDR2 SYDVKM.